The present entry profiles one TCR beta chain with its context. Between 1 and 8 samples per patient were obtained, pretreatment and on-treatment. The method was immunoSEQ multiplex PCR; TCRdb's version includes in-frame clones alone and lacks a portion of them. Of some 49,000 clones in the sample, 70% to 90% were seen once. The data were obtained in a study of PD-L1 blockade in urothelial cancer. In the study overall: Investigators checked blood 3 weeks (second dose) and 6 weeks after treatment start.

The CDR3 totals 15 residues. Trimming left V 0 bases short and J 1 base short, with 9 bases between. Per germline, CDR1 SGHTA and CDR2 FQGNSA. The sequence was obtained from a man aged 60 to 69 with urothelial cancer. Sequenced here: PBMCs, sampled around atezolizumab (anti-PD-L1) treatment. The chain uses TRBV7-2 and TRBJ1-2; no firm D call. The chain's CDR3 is CASSLAKGDNYGYTF. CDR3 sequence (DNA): TGTGCCAGCAGCTTAGCTAAAGGAGATAACTATGGCTACACCTTC. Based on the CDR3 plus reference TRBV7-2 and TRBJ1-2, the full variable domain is GAGVSQSPSNKVTEKGKDVELRCDPISGHTALYWYRQSLGQGLEFLIYFQGNSAPDKSGLPSDRFSAERTGGSVSTLTIQRTQQEDSAVYLCASSLAKGDNYGYTFGSGTRLTVV.